One sample yielded the 27 T cell receptor beta chains listed below, sequenced in a study of shared clonotypes between healthy human individuals. Produced via immunoSEQ multiplex PCR; TCRdb's table is partial and in-frame only. Found here are approximately 400,000 clones, 96% of them singletons; the top ten hold about 0.32%. The sequenced sample consisted of memory CD8+ T cells sorted from blood. Subset meaning: CD45RO+ cells pooled with CCR7-negative TemRA cells. These TCRs come from a man aged 25-40 years in good health.

This chain uses TRBV28 with TRBJ2-7, with 9 bases identical to TRBD2. Germline lookup yields CDR1 MDHEN and CDR2 SYDVKM. The ends lost 5 bases at V and 0 bases at J; junction bases unmatched: 5. CDR3 length equals 15 residues. CDR3 nucleotides: TGTGCCAGCAGTATAGCGGGAGTGCGCTCCTACGAGCAGTACTTC. Translating it yields CASSIAGVRSYEQYF.

The V call is TRBV6-5, the J call TRBJ1-1; D perhaps matches TRBD1 (5 bases). Germline V gene sequence: CDR1 MNHEY, CDR2 SVGAGI. The ends were cut back, 7 bases at V and 6 bases at J, with 21 bases in the middle. CDR3 size: 15 residues. CDR3 bases: TGTGCCAGCAATTGGGGCGAGTTGAGCATCGCTGAAGCTTTCTTT. It is translated as CASNWGELSIAEAFF.

The table lists this clone with a count of one. The chain has TRBV7-2 and TRBJ2-7; possibly TRBD1 for D (5 bases). The CDR3 covers 15 residues. V lost 1 base and J lost 2, with 12 bases in between. Germline CDR1 SGHTA, CDR2 FQGNSA. The CDR3 region has the DNA TGTGCCAGCAGCTTAGGTCCAGGGATTACCTACGAGCAGTACTTC. Amino acid sequence: CASSLGPGITYEQYF.

In regard to this clone: Other DNA sequences of this sample code for an identical CDR3. The chain uses TRBV7-9 and TRBJ2-7; possibly TRBD2 for D (6 bases). The CDR3 is made up of 13 amino acids. In germline, CDR1 is SEHNR, CDR2 FQNEAQ (reference sequence). V lost 1 base to trimming and J lost 5 bases, with 9 bases between them. The CDR3 here is CASSLGGGNEQYF. The CDR3 DNA follows: TGTGCCAGCAGCTTAGGTGGAGGGAACGAGCAGTACTTC.

Points on this clone: Additional DNA sequences in this sample encode the identical CDR3. The J gene is TRBJ2-2, the V gene TRBV10-3; no clear D. The CDR3 covers 13 residues. The V gene lost 2 bases and the J gene lost 5 bases, with 6 bases spanning the gap. Per the germline V gene, CDR1 is ENHRY and CDR2 is SYGVKD. The CDR3 DNA follows: TGTGCCATCAGTGAGGGTCAGACCGGGGAGCTGTTTTTT. The encoded protein is CAISEGQTGELFF.

The chain is built from TRBV28 and TRBJ2-5, with TRBD1 as a possible D gene (5 bases). With 6 bases removed from V and 5 bases from J, the gap between germline ends came to 19 bases. CDR1 MDHEN and CDR2 SYDVKM come from the germline V gene. The length of the CDR3 is 15 residues. The CDR3 loop is CASSEFGGRVETQYF. In DNA form, the CDR3 reads TGTGCCAGCAGCGAATTTGGTGGCAGGGTGGAGACCCAGTACTTC. Looking up the rest from reference TRBV28 and TRBJ2-5 gives the full variable domain: DVKVTQSSRYLVKRTGEKVFLECVQDMDHENMFWYRQDPGLGLRLIYFSYDVKMKEKGDIPEGYSVSREKKERFSLILESASTNQTSMYLCASSEFGGRVETQYFGPGTRLLVL.

This clone was found once. The rearrangement uses TRBV5-1 and TRBJ1-1; TRBD1 is a possible D gene (5 bases). The CDR3 length is 15 residues. CDR1 and CDR2 (germline): SGHRS, YFSETQ. Trimming stripped 5 bases from V and 2 bases from J, with 16 bases between. CDR3 nucleotide sequence: TGCGCCAGCAGTCGATTACTAGGGACCAACACTGAAGCTTTCTTT. It yields the protein CASSRLLGTNTEAFF.

The rearrangement links TRBV6-5 to TRBJ1-3; no clear D gene. This CDR3 contains 14 residues. V was trimmed by 2 bases and J by 3 bases, leaving 8 bases between them. Looked up from germline, CDR1 is MNHEY and CDR2 is SVGAGI. The CDR3 nucleotides are TGTGCCAGCAGTTACGGCAGCTTTGGAAACACCATATATTTT. It specifies CASSYGSFGNTIYF.

The chain couples TRBV11-2 to TRBJ1-2; D gene uncertain. The V end lost 3 bases, the J end lost 8 bases, and 13 bases lay between the germline ends. This CDR3 is built from 13 residues. Per the germline V gene, CDR1 is SGHAT and CDR2 is FQNNGV. For the CDR3, the DNA is TGTGCCAGCAGCTTTGTGGGGTCTTGGGGCTACACCTTC. This codes for CASSFVGSWGYTF.

The chain uses TRBV5-4 and TRBJ2-1; 14 nucleotides line up with TRBD2. Trimming at V came to 4 bases and at J to 0 bases, leaving 0 bases not matched to a gene. The CDR3 sequence is 16 residues long. CDR1 and CDR2 (germline): SGHNT, YYREEE (reference sequence). In nucleotides, the CDR3 is TGTGCCAGCAGCGGGACTAGCGGGAGCTCCTACAATGAGCAGTTCTTC. Translated: CASSGTSGSSYNEQFF.

The rearrangement joins TRBV27 to TRBJ2-2; D is undetermined. The CDR3 is 12 amino acids. The V end lost 9 bases, the J end lost 2 bases, and 7 bases lay between the germline ends. CDR1 is MNHEY and CDR2 is SMNVEV in the germline V gene (reference sequence). CDR3 sequence: CASGRNTGELFF. In DNA form, the CDR3 reads TGTGCCAGTGGACGCAACACCGGGGAGCTGTTTTTT.

The table lists this clone with a count of one. This chain links TRBV29-1 with TRBJ2-2; D gene unclear. There are 13 residues in the CDR3. Trimming pared 3 bases from V and 1 base from J, leaving 6 bases between. Germline CDR1 and CDR2: SQVTM and ANQGSEA. The CDR3 DNA reads TGCAGCGTTGATGACGGGAACACCGGGGAGCTGTTTTTT. Translating it yields CSVDDGNTGELFF.

The chain combines TRBV19 with TRBJ1-1; 8 bases are shared with TRBD1. Trimming took 5 bases from V and 4 from J; bases not matched to a gene: 9. The germline gives CDR1 LNHDA, CDR2 SQIVND (reference sequence). The CDR3 extends over 15 amino acids. The CDR3 sequence: CASSPTGTGSTEAFF. Here the CDR3 DNA reads TGTGCCAGTAGTCCGACCGGGACAGGTAGCACTGAAGCTTTCTTT.

In its sample, this clone was seen once. This rearrangement joins TRBV28 to TRBJ1-5; D is ambiguous. Germline-derived CDR1 and CDR2 are MDHEN and SYDVKM. The CDR3 is 15 amino acids. V lost 10 bases, J lost 0 bases, and 16 bases lay in between. The CDR3 spells CATADDLYSNQPQHF. CDR3 bases: TGTGCCACTGCGGACGACCTTTATAGCAATCAGCCCCAGCATTTT. Together with reference TRBV28 and TRBJ1-5, the CDR3 gives the full variable domain: DVKVTQSSRYLVKRTGEKVFLECVQDMDHENMFWYRQDPGLGLRLIYFSYDVKMKEKGDIPEGYSVSREKKERFSLILESASTNQTSMYLCATADDLYSNQPQHFGDGTRLSIL.

V and J are TRBV2 and TRBJ2-7; D tentatively fits TRBD1 or TRBD2 (5 bases each). There are 12 residues in the CDR3. V was clipped by 5 bases and J by 6 bases, with 11 bases between them. CDR1 and CDR2 from the germline V gene are SNHLY and FYNNEI. The DNA for the CDR3 is TGTGCCAGCAGTCCTCTAGGGACCGAGCAGTACTTC. Amino acids: CASSPLGTEQYF.

This chain uses TRBV30 with TRBJ2-7; TRBD1 might be the D (6 bases). Deletions cut 2 bases from V and 3 bases from J, with 11 bases between. This CDR3 spans 13 amino acids. CDR1 GTSNPN and CDR2 SVGIG come from the germline V gene (reference sequence). The CDR3 spells CAWSSDRIYEQYF. The CDR3 coding sequence is TGTGCCTGGAGTAGTGACAGGATCTACGAGCAGTACTTC.

V and J are TRBV5-1 and TRBJ1-4; possible D gene TRBD1, 6 bases. This CDR3 is 14 amino acids long. The germline gives CDR1 SGHRS, CDR2 YFSETQ. The ends were cut back, 3 bases at V and 5 bases at J, with 11 bases in the middle. CDR3 amino acids: CASSSGGSNEKLFF. As DNA, the CDR3 is TGCGCCAGCAGCTCGGGGGGCTCGAATGAAAAACTGTTTTTT. Combining the CDR3 with reference TRBV5-1 and TRBJ1-4 gives the whole variable domain KAGVTQTPRYLIKTRGQQVTLSCSPISGHRSVSWYQQTPGQGLQFLFEYFSETQRNKGNFPGRFSGRQFSNSRSEMNVSTLELGDSALYLCASSSGGSNEKLFFGSGTQLSVL.

This sequence joins TRBV6-5 and TRBJ2-2; 7 bases align to TRBD2. CDR3 length equals 15 residues. Losses at the gene ends were 2 bases for V and 7 bases for J; bases not matched to a gene: 7. Germline CDR1 MNHEY, CDR2 SVGAGI. The CDR3 DNA follows: TGTGCCAGCAGTTACCAGCGGGATGGGGGCGGGGAGCTGTTTTTT. It specifies CASSYQRDGGGELFF.

The chain employs TRBV11-3 and TRBJ2-1, with D unclear. The CDR3 length is 10 residues. Trimming took 2 bases from V and 12 from J, leaving 5 bases between them. Germline assignment: CDR1 SGHNT and CDR2 YENEEA. CDR3 amino acids: CASSLRRQFF. The CDR3 DNA follows: TGTGCCAGCAGCTTACGAAGGCAGTTCTTC.

The V and J genes are TRBV2 and TRBJ2-1; D call uncertain. CDR1 is SNHLY and CDR2 is FYNNEI in the germline V gene. This CDR3 spans 13 amino acids. The V gene lost 8 bases and the J gene lost 7 bases, with 15 bases spanning the gap. This CDR3 reads CASGLGNGNEQFF. The DNA of the CDR3 is TGTGCCAGCGGTTTAGGGAATGGGAATGAGCAGTTCTTC.

The chain couples TRBV4-1 to TRBJ2-2, with TRBD2 matching over 10 bases. CDR3 length equals 15 residues. Germline CDR1 MGHRA, CDR2 YSYEKL. V was clipped by 2 bases and J by 7 bases; unmatched bases: 4. The CDR3 here is CASSQLLAGIGELFF. For the CDR3, the DNA is TGCGCCAGCAGCCAACTACTAGCGGGAATCGGGGAGCTGTTTTTT.

CDR3 bases: TGCGCCAGCAGCTTGGACAGGACGAATCAGCCCCAGCATTTT. This sequence encodes CASSLDRTNQPQHF. The rearrangement links TRBV4-1 to TRBJ1-5, with 7 bases that match TRBD1. Germline V gives CDR1 MGHRA, CDR2 YSYEKL. The CDR3 runs 14 residues. J was trimmed by 4 bases and V by 5 bases; bases with no gene match: 5.

In DNA, the CDR3 is TGTGCCAGCCAACCTAGGACTAGAAGCACAGATACGCAGTATTTT. This translates into CASQPRTRSTDTQYF. The chain links TRBV7-6 to TRBJ2-3, with 7 bases lining up with TRBD2. J was trimmed by 0 bases and V by 8 bases; bases with no gene match: 8. This CDR3 has 15 residues. Germline assignment: CDR1 SGHVS and CDR2 FNYEAQ.

The J gene is TRBJ2-1, the V gene TRBV4-1, with TRBD2 matching over 11 bases. There are 15 residues in the CDR3. Germline values: CDR1 MGHRA, CDR2 YSYEKL. V lost 0 bases to trimming and J lost 8 bases; unmatched junction nucleotides: 3. CDR3 in DNA: TGCGCCAGCAGCCAAGAGGGACTAGCGGTGGATGAGCAGTTCTTC. It encodes CASSQEGLAVDEQFF.

The chain carries TRBV9 and TRBJ2-1; 8 nucleotides match TRBD2. V trimming: 0 bases; J trimming: 8 bases; junction bases outside the gene matches: 7. The CDR3 has 15 residues. Per germline, CDR1 SGDLS and CDR2 YYNGEE. CDR3 bases: TGTGCCAGCAGCGTAGTCGGGACTAGAGGCTATGAGCAGTTCTTC. Translating gives CASSVVGTRGYEQFF.

This clone was counted once. Other DNA sequences in the same sample also yield this CDR3. The rearrangement links TRBV29-1 to TRBJ2-3, with D unclear. Trimming shortened V by 6 bases and J by 6 bases, and 7 bases separated the two germline ends. CDR3 length: 10 residues. Germline V gives CDR1 SQVTM, CDR2 ANQGSEA. The CDR3 coding sequence is TGCAGCGTCGGTGGTGATACGCAGTATTTT. It codes for CSVGGDTQYF.

The chain is built from TRBV9 and TRBJ2-3; D ambiguous. V was pared by 2 bases and J by 0 bases, with 10 bases between. The CDR3 spans 15 residues. Germline loops: CDR1 SGDLS, CDR2 YYNGEE. The CDR3, as DNA: TGTGCCAGCAGCGTTCGAGGCTTTAGCACAGATACGCAGTATTTT. Translation: CASSVRGFSTDTQYF.